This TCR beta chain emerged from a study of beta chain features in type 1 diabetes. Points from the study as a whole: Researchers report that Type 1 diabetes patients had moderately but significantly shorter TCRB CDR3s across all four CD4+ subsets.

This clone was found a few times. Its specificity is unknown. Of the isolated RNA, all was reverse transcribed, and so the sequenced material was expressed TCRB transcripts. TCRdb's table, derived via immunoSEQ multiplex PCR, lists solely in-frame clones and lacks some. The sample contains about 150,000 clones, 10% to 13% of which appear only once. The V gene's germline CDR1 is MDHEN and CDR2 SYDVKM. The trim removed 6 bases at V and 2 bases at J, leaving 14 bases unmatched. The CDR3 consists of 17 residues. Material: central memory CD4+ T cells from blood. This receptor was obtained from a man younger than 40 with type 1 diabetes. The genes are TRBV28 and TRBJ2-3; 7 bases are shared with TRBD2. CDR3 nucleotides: TGTGCCAGCAGAACTCCTTTGGGCGGGGGAAACACAGATACGCAGTATTTT. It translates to CASRTPLGGGNTDTQYF.